One sample yielded the 6 T cell receptor beta chains listed below, sequenced in a study of cytomegalovirus exposure and HLA in healthy donors. PCR used 60 Vbeta primers and 13 Jbeta primers. Data came from immunoSEQ multiplex PCR; TCRdb stores just in-frame clones and leaves some out. The data show 200,000 to 300,000 clones, over 70% seen once. Sequenced input: PBMCs. The receptors originated from a woman in her sixties in good health and CMV-seropositive.

This clone showed up just a few times. This rearrangement joins TRBV19 to TRBJ1-2; the match to TRBD1 covers 10 bases. Germline V gene lookup returns CDR1 LNHDA and CDR2 SQIVND (reference sequence). There are 15 residues in the CDR3. V lost 2 bases and J lost 6; bases outside the gene matches: 6. The CDR3 spells CASSIWGTGVDGYTF. The CDR3 DNA is TGTGCCAGTAGTATATGGGGGACAGGGGTCGATGGCTACACCTTC.

The chain couples TRBV5-6 to TRBJ2-1; D unresolved. Germline V gene data show CDR1 as SGHDT and CDR2 as YYEEEE. There are 14 residues in the CDR3. V lost 5 bases and J 8 bases, leaving 17 bases between the germline ends. CDR3 in amino acids: CASRRDTYFDEQFF. CDR3 sequence (DNA): TGTGCCAGCAGACGTGACACCTACTTCGATGAGCAGTTCTTC. The complete variable domain, with remaining parts taken from reference TRBV5-6 and TRBJ2-1, reads DAGVTQSPTHLIKTRGQQVTLRCSPKSGHDTVSWYQQALGQGPQFIFQYYEEEERQRGNFPDRFSGHQFPNYSSELNVNALLLGDSALYLCASRRDTYFDEQFFGPGTRLTVL.

The CDR3 reads CASSWSSNAYEQYF. The CDR3 coding sequence is TGTGCCAGCAGTTGGAGCTCTAACGCCTACGAGCAGTACTTC. The rearrangement uses TRBV6-6 and TRBJ2-7, with no clear D. Deletions cut 4 bases from V and 2 bases from J, with 12 bases between. This CDR3 comprises 14 residues. Germline loops: CDR1 MNHNY, CDR2 SVGAGI (reference sequence).

This chain joins TRBV11-1 and TRBJ2-6, with D possibly being TRBD2 (5 bases). Germline loops: CDR1 SGHAT, CDR2 FQDESV (reference sequence). CDR3 length: 17 amino acids. The ends were cut back, 5 bases at V and 0 bases at J, with 14 bases in the middle. CDR3 in DNA: TGTGCCAGCAGCGTCGGGGTTCTCTTCTCTGGGGCCAACGTCCTGACTTTC. It encodes CASSVGVLFSGANVLTF. Variable domain in full (rest from reference TRBV11-1 and TRBJ2-6): EAEVAQSPRYKITEKSQAVAFWCDPISGHATLYWYRQILGQGPELLVQFQDESVVDDSQLPKDRFSAERLKGVDSTLKIQPAELGDSAMYLCASSVGVLFSGANVLTFGAGSRLTVL.

V is TRBV6-1 and J is TRBJ1-5, with 8 bases that match TRBD1. Germline lookup yields CDR1 MNHNS and CDR2 SASEGT. CDR3 length equals 15 residues. J lost 9 bases, V lost 0 bases, and 7 bases had no gene match. CDR3 sequence (DNA): TGTGCCAGCAGTGAAGCGCAGGGGGCTGGGCGGCCCCAGCATTTT. It translates to CASSEAQGAGRPQHF.

CDR3 in DNA: TGTGCCAGCAGCTTGAGGCAGGATGAGCAGTTCTTC. It encodes CASSLRQDEQFF. The chain has TRBV5-4 and TRBJ2-1; D uncertain. Germline loops: CDR1 SGHNT, CDR2 YYREEE (reference sequence). This CDR3 has 12 amino acids. V lost 1 base, J lost 8 bases, and 7 bases lay in between. The full variable domain, with the rest looked up from reference TRBV5-4 and TRBJ2-1, is ETGVTQSPTHLIKTRGQQVTLRCSSQSGHNTVSWYQQALGQGPQFIFQYYREEENGRGNFPPRFSGLQFPNYSSELNVNALELDDSALYLCASSLRQDEQFFGPGTRLTVL.